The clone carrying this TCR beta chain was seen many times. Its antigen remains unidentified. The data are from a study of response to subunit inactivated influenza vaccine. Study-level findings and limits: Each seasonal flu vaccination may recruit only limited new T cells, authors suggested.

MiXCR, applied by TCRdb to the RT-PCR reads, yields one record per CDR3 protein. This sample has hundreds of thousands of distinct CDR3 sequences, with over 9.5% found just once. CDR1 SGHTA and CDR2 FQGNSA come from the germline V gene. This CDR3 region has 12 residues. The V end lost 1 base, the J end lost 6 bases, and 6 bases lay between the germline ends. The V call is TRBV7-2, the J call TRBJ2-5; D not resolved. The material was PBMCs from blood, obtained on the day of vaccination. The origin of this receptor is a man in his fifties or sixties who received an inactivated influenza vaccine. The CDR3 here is CASSLVEQTQYF. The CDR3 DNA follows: TGTGCCAGCAGCTTAGTAGAGCAGACCCAGTACTTC.